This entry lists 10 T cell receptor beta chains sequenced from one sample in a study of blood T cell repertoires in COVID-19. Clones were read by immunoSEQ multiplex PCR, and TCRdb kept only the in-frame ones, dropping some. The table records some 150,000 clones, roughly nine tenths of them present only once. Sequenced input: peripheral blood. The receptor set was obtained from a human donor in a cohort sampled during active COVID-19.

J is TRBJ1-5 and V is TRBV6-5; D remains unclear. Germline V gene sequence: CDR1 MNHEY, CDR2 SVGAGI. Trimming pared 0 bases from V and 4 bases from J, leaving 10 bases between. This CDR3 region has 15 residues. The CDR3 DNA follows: TGTGCCAGCAGTTACTCCGGCCAGGCTAATCAGCCCCAGCATTTT. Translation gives CASSYSGQANQPQHF.

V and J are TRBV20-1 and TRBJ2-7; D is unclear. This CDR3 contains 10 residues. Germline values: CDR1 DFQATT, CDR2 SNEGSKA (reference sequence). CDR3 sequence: CRTRFYEQYF. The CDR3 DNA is TGCAGGACCAGGTTCTACGAGCAGTACTTC.

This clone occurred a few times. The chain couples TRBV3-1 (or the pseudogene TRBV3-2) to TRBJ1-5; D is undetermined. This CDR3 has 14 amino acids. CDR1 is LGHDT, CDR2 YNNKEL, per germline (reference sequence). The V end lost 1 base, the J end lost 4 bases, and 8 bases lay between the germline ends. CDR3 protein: CASSQGTRNQPQHF. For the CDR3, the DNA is TGTGCCAGCAGCCAAGGCACACGAAATCAGCCCCAGCATTTT.

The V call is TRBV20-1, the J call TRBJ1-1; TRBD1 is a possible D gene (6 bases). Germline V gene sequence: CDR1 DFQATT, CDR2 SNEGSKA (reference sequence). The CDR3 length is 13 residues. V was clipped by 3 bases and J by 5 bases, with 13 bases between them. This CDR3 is CSASAGEGTEAFF. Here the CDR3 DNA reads TGCAGTGCTAGTGCAGGGGAGGGAACTGAAGCTTTCTTT.

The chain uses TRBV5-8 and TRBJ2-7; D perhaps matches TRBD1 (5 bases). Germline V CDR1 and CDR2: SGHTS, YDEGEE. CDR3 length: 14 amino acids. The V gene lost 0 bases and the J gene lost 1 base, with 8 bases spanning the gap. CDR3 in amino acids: CASSLGDSSYEQYF. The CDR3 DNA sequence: TGTGCCAGCAGCTTGGGAGACAGTTCCTACGAGCAGTACTTC.

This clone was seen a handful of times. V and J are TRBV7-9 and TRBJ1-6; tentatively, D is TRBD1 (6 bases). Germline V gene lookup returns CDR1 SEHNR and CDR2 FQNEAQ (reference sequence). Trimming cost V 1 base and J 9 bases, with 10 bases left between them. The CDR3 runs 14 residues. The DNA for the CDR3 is TGTGCCAGCAGCTTAGGGCTCAGGGGTTCACCCCTCCACTTT. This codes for CASSLGLRGSPLHF.

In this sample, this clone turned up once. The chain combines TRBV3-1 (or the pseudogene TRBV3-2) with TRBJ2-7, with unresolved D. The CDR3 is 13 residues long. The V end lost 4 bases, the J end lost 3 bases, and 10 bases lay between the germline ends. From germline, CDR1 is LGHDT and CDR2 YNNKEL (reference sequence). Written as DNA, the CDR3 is TGTGCCAGCAGCCTCCGACACCTCTACGAGCAGTACTTC. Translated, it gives CASSLRHLYEQYF.

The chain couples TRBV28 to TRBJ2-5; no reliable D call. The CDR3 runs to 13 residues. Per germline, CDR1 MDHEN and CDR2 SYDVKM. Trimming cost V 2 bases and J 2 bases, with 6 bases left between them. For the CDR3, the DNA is TGTGCCAGCAGTTTAGGGCAGCAAGAGACCCAGTACTTC. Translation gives CASSLGQQETQYF.

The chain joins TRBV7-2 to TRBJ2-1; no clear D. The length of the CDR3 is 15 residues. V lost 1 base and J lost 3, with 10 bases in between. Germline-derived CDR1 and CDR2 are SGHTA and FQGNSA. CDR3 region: CASSLGGSNYNEQFF. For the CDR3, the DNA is TGTGCCAGCAGCTTAGGAGGCTCTAACTACAATGAGCAGTTCTTC.

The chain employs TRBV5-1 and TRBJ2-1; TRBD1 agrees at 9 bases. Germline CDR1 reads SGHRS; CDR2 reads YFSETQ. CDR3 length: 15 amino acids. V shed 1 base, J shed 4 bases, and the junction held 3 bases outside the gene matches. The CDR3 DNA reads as TGCGCCAGCAGCTTGAGACAGGGGGAATACAATGAGCAGTTCTTC. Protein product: CASSLRQGEYNEQFF.